This T cell receptor beta chain was identified during a study of cytomegalovirus exposure and HLA in healthy donors. Study results and caveats: Roughly even sequencing depth across donors was the assumption behind the presence/absence analyses. Through in vitro validation, a few CMV-associated chains were shown to be specific for CMV antigens. Earlier results showed most TCR beta V segments being productive about 90% or about 30% of the time. An analysis was carried out later, and it reportedly showed fewer N-insertions in an Asian-associated ancestry cluster than the roughly 670-donor mean.

Both 60 Vbeta primers and 13 Jbeta primers went into the PCR. The method was immunoSEQ multiplex PCR; TCRdb's version includes in-frame clones alone and lacks a portion of them. The table includes under 35,000 clones, 35% to 50% detected once. About this clone: The antigen remains unidentified.

V shed 5 bases, J shed 1 base, and the junction held 4 bases outside the gene matches. The CDR3 is 15 residues long. CDR1 SGHAT and CDR2 FQNNGV come from the germline V gene. This TCR came from a woman between 50 and 59 years old in good health and CMV-seronegative. The sequenced material came from PBMCs. V usage is TRBV11-2 and J usage is TRBJ2-3; 9 bases are a match to TRBD2. DNA of the CDR3: TGTGCCAGCAGCCGTAGCGGGAGTGGCACAGATACGCAGTATTTT. Amino acid sequence: CASSRSGSGTDTQYF.